Each of the 3 T cell receptor beta chains below was sequenced from the same sample in a study of cytomegalovirus exposure and HLA in healthy donors. This PCR relied on a set of 60 Vbeta primers and 13 Jbeta primers. The table came from immunoSEQ multiplex PCR; TCRdb's copy has only in-frame clones and leaves some out. The sample contains over 150,000 clones, roughly 79% of which appear only once. Sequenced input: PBMCs. The receptors originated from a woman aged 45-59 years in good health and CMV-seropositive.

This sequence joins TRBV5-1 and TRBJ2-7; 7 bases are shared with TRBD1. This CDR3 spans 14 amino acids. The V gene end was trimmed by 4 bases and the J gene end by 3 bases; junction bases not matched to a gene: 7. Looked up from germline, CDR1 is SGHRS and CDR2 is YFSETQ. CDR3 protein: CASSGAGTDYEQYF. Here the CDR3 DNA reads TGCGCCAGCAGCGGGGCCGGGACAGACTACGAGCAGTACTTC.

This chain's CDR3 is CASSPGQNYEQYF. The CDR3 coding sequence is TGTGCCAGCAGCCCGGGACAGAACTACGAGCAGTACTTC. The chain joins TRBV11-3 to TRBJ2-7, with 7 bases aligning to TRBD1. Germline CDR1 and CDR2: SGHNT and YENEEA. Germline trimming cut 5 bases from V and 3 bases from J; bases unmatched to any gene: 4. This CDR3 spans 13 amino acids.

The rearrangement joins TRBV18 to TRBJ2-1, with TRBD1 identical over 8 bases. V lost 5 bases to trimming and J lost 1 base; unmatched junction nucleotides: 4. CDR3 length: 15 amino acids. Germline-derived CDR1 and CDR2 are KGHSH and LQKENI. The chain's CDR3 is CASSDRGYSYNEQFF. The CDR3 region has the DNA TGTGCCAGCTCAGACAGGGGCTATTCCTACAATGAGCAGTTCTTC.